These T cell receptor beta chains were read from a single sample in a study of blood T cell repertoires in COVID-19. Clones were read by immunoSEQ multiplex PCR, and TCRdb kept only the in-frame ones, dropping some. This repertoire shows about 260,000 clones, over 75% found once; its top ten account for roughly 10%. The sample consisted of peripheral blood. These receptors came from a woman in her 70s with COVID-19, enrolled during active disease. Each CDR3 is given with its conserved first and last residue. D genes are given only for firm matches. A row's size may be missing; if present it is once, few, many or a size class.

D: .
size: .
J: TRBJ1-5
V: TRBV2
DNA: TGTGCCAGCAGTGTAACAGGGAATAGCAATCAGCCCCAGCATTTT
CDR3: CASSVTGNSNQPQHF

D: .
size: .
J: TRBJ1-6
V: TRBV7-9
DNA: TGTGCCAGCAGCTTAGTAGATTCACCCCTCCACTTT
CDR3: CASSLVDSPLHF

D: TRBD2
size: .
J: TRBJ2-2
V: TRBV5-6
DNA: TGTGCCAGCAGCCCGGGACTAGAATACCACCGGGGAGCTGTTTTT
CDR3: CASSPGLEYHRGAVF

D: .
size: once
J: TRBJ2-2
V: TRBV4-2
DNA: TGTGCCAGCAGCCAAGATCGCCGCGGGAACACCGGGGAGCTGTTTTTT
CDR3: CASSQDRRGNTGELFF

D: .
size: .
J: TRBJ2-2
V: TRBV30
DNA: TGTGCAAACCCCGGACAGACCAACACCGGGGAGCTGTTTTTT
CDR3: CANPGQTNTGELFF

D: .
size: .
J: TRBJ2-5
V: TRBV4-3
DNA: TGCGCCAGCAGCCAAGATCGGCGGTTTCAAGAGACCCAGTACTTC
CDR3: CASSQDRRFQETQYF

D: .
size: .
J: TRBJ1-6
V: TRBV4-2
DNA: TGTGCCAGCAGCCAAGAGACTTCAGAGTCTAGTTCACCCCTCCACTTT
CDR3: CASSQETSESSSPLHF

D: .
size: .
J: TRBJ1-1
V: TRBV9
DNA: TGTGCCAGCAGCGTAGTTATCCAGGCTGAAGCTTTCTTT
CDR3: CASSVVIQAEAFF

D: TRBD1
size: .
J: TRBJ2-3
V: TRBV6-5
DNA: TGTGCCAGCAGTCGACAGGGGTTGAGTACAGATACGCAGTATTTT
CDR3: CASSRQGLSTDTQYF

D: .
size: .
J: TRBJ1-5
V: TRBV2
DNA: TGTGCCAGCAGTGGGGGGCGAAATCAGCCCCAGCATTTT
CDR3: CASSGGRNQPQHF

D: .
size: .
J: TRBJ1-1
V: TRBV11-3
DNA: TGTGCCAGCAGCCGCCTGGGAGTAGGTCAAGCTTTCTTT
CDR3: CASSRLGVGQAFF

D: TRBD2
size: once
J: TRBJ2-5
V: TRBV30
DNA: TGTGCCTGGAGTCCGCGACTAGCGGAAGAGACCCAGTACTTC
CDR3: CAWSPRLAEETQYF

D: .
size: .
J: TRBJ2-3
V: TRBV29-1
DNA: TGCAGCGTTGTAACTAGCACAGATACGCAGTATTTT
CDR3: CSVVTSTDTQYF

D: TRBD1
size: .
J: TRBJ1-2
V: TRBV28
DNA: TGTGCCAGCAGAATCACCGGGACAGGGGGCCGTGGCTACACCTTC
CDR3: CASRITGTGGRGYTF

D: .
size: .
J: TRBJ2-2
V: TRBV30
DNA: TGTGCCTGGAGTTCCAGGGGAAACACCGGGGAGCTGTTTTTT
CDR3: CAWSSRGNTGELFF

D: .
size: .
J: TRBJ2-7
V: TRBV5-4
DNA: TGTGCCAGCAGCCGCCCCCTCGGGGACTCCTACGAGCAGTACTTC
CDR3: CASSRPLGDSYEQYF

D: .
size: .
J: TRBJ1-2
V: TRBV27
DNA: TGTGCCAGCACAGGTGGCTATGGCTACACCTTC
CDR3: CASTGGYGYTF

D: .
size: .
J: TRBJ1-5
V: TRBV30
DNA: TGTGCCTACACAAACGGTGGGGGCCAGCCCCAGCATTTT
CDR3: CAYTNGGGQPQHF

D: .
size: .
J: TRBJ2-1
V: TRBV9
DNA: TGTGCCAGCAGCGTAGGCAGGGGTGGGAACAATGAGCAGTTCTTC
CDR3: CASSVGRGGNNEQFF

D: .
size: .
J: TRBJ2-2
V: TRBV29-1
DNA: TGCAGCGTTGAAGGGCGAGGTACCGGGGAGCTGTTTTTT
CDR3: CSVEGRGTGELFF

D: .
size: .
J: TRBJ1-3
V: TRBV19
DNA: TGTGCCAGTAGTGGGACGGGAGGCGCCGCTGGAAACACCATATATTTT
CDR3: CASSGTGGAAGNTIYF

D: .
size: once
J: TRBJ2-3
V: TRBV5-4
DNA: TGTGCCAGCAGCTTGGCACGGGGAGATACGCAGTATTTT
CDR3: CASSLARGDTQYF

D: TRBD2
size: .
J: TRBJ2-5
V: TRBV27
DNA: TGTGCCAGCAGTCCGGGGACTAGCGGGGCTACCCAGTACTTC
CDR3: CASSPGTSGATQYF

D: .
size: .
J: TRBJ2-7
V: TRBV27
DNA: TGTGCCAGCAGCTTGGCAGGAAGCTCCTACGAGCAGTACTTC
CDR3: CASSLAGSSYEQYF

D: .
size: .
J: TRBJ2-1
V: TRBV3-1/TRBV3-2
DNA: TGTGCCAGCAGCCCTGACTACTACAATGAGCAGTTCTTC
CDR3: CASSPDYYNEQFF

D: .
size: once
J: TRBJ1-1
V: TRBV16
DNA: TGTGCCAGCAGCCAAACCACCGGGACTGAAGCTTTCTTT
CDR3: CASSQTTGTEAFF

D: TRBD2
size: .
J: TRBJ2-5
V: TRBV2
DNA: TGTGCCAGCGTAGGGACTAGCGAAGAGACCCAGTACTTC
CDR3: CASVGTSEETQYF

D: TRBD1
size: .
J: TRBJ2-7
V: TRBV3-1/TRBV3-2
DNA: TGTGCCAGCAGCCGTCCGGGACAGGGGACTCAGGAGCAGTACTTC
CDR3: CASSRPGQGTQEQYF

D: TRBD1
size: .
J: TRBJ1-1
V: TRBV29-1
DNA: TGCAGCTCAAGACAGGGGTCGGGTCGAGCTTTCTTT
CDR3: CSSRQGSGRAFF

D: TRBD1
size: .
J: TRBJ1-3
V: TRBV5-5
DNA: TGTGCCAGCAGCCAGGGGGCTTCGGTTGGAAACACCATATATTTT
CDR3: CASSQGASVGNTIYF

D: .
size: .
J: TRBJ2-1
V: TRBV5-4
DNA: TGTGCCAGCAGCTTATCCGGGACTTCTTACAATGAGCAGTTCTTC
CDR3: CASSLSGTSYNEQFF

D: .
size: once
J: TRBJ2-3
V: TRBV5-1
DNA: TGCGCCAGCAGCCAGAGCGGCACAGATACGCAGTATTTT
CDR3: CASSQSGTDTQYF

D: .
size: .
J: TRBJ2-1
V: TRBV19
DNA: TGTGCCAGTAGTACCAGAGGCGGGAATGAGCAGTTCTTC
CDR3: CASSTRGGNEQFF

D: .
size: .
J: TRBJ1-6
V: TRBV28
DNA: TGTGCCAGCAGGCGGGGGTATTCTTCACCCCTCCACTTT
CDR3: CASRRGYSSPLHF

D: TRBD1
size: .
J: TRBJ1-5
V: TRBV2
DNA: TGTGCCAGCAGTGAATTGGGACAGGGAGGTCAGCCCCAGCATTTT
CDR3: CASSELGQGGQPQHF

D: TRBD2
size: .
J: TRBJ2-7
V: TRBV11-2
DNA: TGTGCCAGCAGCTTAGATTTGGCTAGCGGGAGTCGCGAGCAGTACTTC
CDR3: CASSLDLASGSREQYF

D: .
size: .
J: TRBJ2-1
V: TRBV5-1
DNA: TGCGCCAGCAGCTTTAAGGGAGATGAGCAGTTCTTC
CDR3: CASSFKGDEQFF

D: TRBD2
size: once
J: TRBJ2-7
V: TRBV7-9
DNA: TGTGCCAGCAGCTTAGGGGGACTAGCTTCCGAGCAGTACTTC
CDR3: CASSLGGLASEQYF

D: .
size: .
J: TRBJ2-5
V: TRBV7-2
DNA: TGTGCCAGCAGCTCTGCGGGAAACCAAGAGACCCAGTACTTC
CDR3: CASSSAGNQETQYF

D: TRBD2
size: .
J: TRBJ2-1
V: TRBV12-3/TRBV12-4
DNA: TGTGCCAGCACTCCGGGGAGGGAGGGCGAGCAGTTCTTC
CDR3: CASTPGREGEQFF

D: TRBD2
size: .
J: TRBJ2-7
V: TRBV4-1
DNA: TGCGCCAGCAGTCGGACTAGCGGGGGTATCTACGAGCAGTACTTC
CDR3: CASSRTSGGIYEQYF

D: TRBD1
size: .
J: TRBJ1-1
V: TRBV19
DNA: TGTGCCAGTACAGCCAATGGGATTATCGGGACAGGTAATGAAGCTTTCTTT
CDR3: CASTANGIIGTGNEAFF

D: TRBD1
size: .
J: TRBJ1-2
V: TRBV18
DNA: TGTGCCAGCTCACCGAATACAGGGGGCCTCTATGGCTACACCTTC
CDR3: CASSPNTGGLYGYTF

D: TRBD2
size: .
J: TRBJ2-7
V: TRBV5-4
DNA: TGTGCCAGCAGCCCCACCGGGACTAGCTACGAGCAGTACTTC
CDR3: CASSPTGTSYEQYF

D: TRBD2
size: .
J: TRBJ2-3
V: TRBV7-2
DNA: TGTGCCAGCAGATGGACTAGCGGGAGGTTCGCAGATACGCAGTATTTT
CDR3: CASRWTSGRFADTQYF

D: TRBD2
size: .
J: TRBJ2-5
V: TRBV6-5
DNA: TGTGCCAGCACCACGGGCGGGGGGCTGAGGGAGACCCAGTACTTC
CDR3: CASTTGGGLRETQYF

D: TRBD1
size: .
J: TRBJ2-7
V: TRBV28
DNA: TGTGCCAGCAGAACGACAGGGGGAGCCTACGAGCAGTACTTC
CDR3: CASRTTGGAYEQYF

D: TRBD2
size: .
J: TRBJ2-5
V: TRBV5-3
DNA: TGTGCCAGAAGCGGGGGACTAGCGGGACTTCAAGAGACCCAGTACTTC
CDR3: CARSGGLAGLQETQYF

D: .
size: .
J: TRBJ2-7
V: TRBV30
DNA: TGTGCCTGGAGTTCACAGGGAGTCAGCGAGCAGTACTTC
CDR3: CAWSSQGVSEQYF

D: .
size: .
J: TRBJ2-1
V: TRBV6-5
DNA: TGTGCCAGCAGGTTTAACTTCCTCAATGAGCAGTTCTTC
CDR3: CASRFNFLNEQFF

D: .
size: .
J: TRBJ1-2
V: TRBV3-1/TRBV3-2
DNA: TGTGCCAGCAGCCTTGGACAGAACTATGGCTACACCTTC
CDR3: CASSLGQNYGYTF

D: TRBD1
size: .
J: TRBJ1-4
V: TRBV24-1
DNA: TGTGCCACCAGTGACTCCGGGACAGTCAATGAAAAACTGTTTTTT
CDR3: CATSDSGTVNEKLFF

D: TRBD2
size: .
J: TRBJ2-1
V: TRBV28
DNA: TGTGCCACCCGGCCTAGCGGGGGGGGAGGGCAGTTCTTC
CDR3: CATRPSGGGGQFF

D: .
size: .
J: TRBJ2-3
V: TRBV5-4
DNA: TGTGCCAGCAGCTTGGTGTATAGTGCATCAGATACGCAGTATTTT
CDR3: CASSLVYSASDTQYF

D: TRBD1
size: .
J: TRBJ1-1
V: TRBV5-5
DNA: TGTGCCAGCAGCTTGTTGGGACAGCGGAACACTGAAGCTTTCTTT
CDR3: CASSLLGQRNTEAFF